This T cell receptor beta chain was sequenced in a study of blood T cell repertoires in COVID-19. Overall study context: From the United States, Italy and Spain came samples of acute and convalescent COVID-19. The cDNA or gDNA used as material had been derived from T cells, B-cell-depleted T cells, or PBMCs.

In the study's own analysis: For nucleated cells, counts were estimated from reference gene primer amplification. Assay used: immunoSEQ multiplex PCR; TCRdb lists only in-frame clones, some missing. The V and J calls and the clone size are those of that table, but D and trimming were determined from the DNA. In the table there are 25,000 or so clones, roughly 83% of which are singletons. Germline V gene data show CDR1 as WSHSY and CDR2 as SAAADI. CDR3 length equals 15 residues. The V gene lost 0 bases and the J gene lost 1 base, with 9 bases spanning the gap. The chain has TRBV10-2 and TRBJ1-1; no reliable D call. Specimen: peripheral blood. The source is a man between 65 and 85 years old with active COVID-19. CDR3 sequence (DNA): TGCGCCAGCAGTGAGTCGACTCAATGGAACACTGAAGCTTTCTTT. Translation gives CASSESTQWNTEAFF.